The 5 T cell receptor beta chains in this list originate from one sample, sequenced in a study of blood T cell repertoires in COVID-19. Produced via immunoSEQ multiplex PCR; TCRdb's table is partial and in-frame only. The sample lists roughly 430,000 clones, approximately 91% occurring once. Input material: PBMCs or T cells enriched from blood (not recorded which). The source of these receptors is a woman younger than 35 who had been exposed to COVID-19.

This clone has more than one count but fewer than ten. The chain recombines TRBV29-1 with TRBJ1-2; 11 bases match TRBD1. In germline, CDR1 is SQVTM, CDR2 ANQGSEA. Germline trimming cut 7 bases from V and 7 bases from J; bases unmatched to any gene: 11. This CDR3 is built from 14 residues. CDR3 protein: CSAKSDRGQSGYTF. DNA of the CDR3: TGCAGCGCCAAGTCGGACAGGGGGCAATCTGGCTACACCTTC. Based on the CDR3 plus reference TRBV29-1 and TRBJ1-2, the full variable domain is SAVISQKPSRDICQRGTSLTIQCQVDSQVTMMFWYRQQPGQSLTLIATANQGSEATYESGFVIDKFPISRPNLTFSTLTVSNMSPEDSSIYLCSAKSDRGQSGYTFGSGTRLTVV.

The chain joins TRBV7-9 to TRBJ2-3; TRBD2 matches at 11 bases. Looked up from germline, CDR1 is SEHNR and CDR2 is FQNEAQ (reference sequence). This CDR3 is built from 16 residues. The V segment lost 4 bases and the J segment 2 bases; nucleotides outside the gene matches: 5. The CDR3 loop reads CASSYVAGGYTDTQYF. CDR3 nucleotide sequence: TGTGCCAGCAGCTACGTAGCGGGAGGGTACACAGATACGCAGTATTTT.

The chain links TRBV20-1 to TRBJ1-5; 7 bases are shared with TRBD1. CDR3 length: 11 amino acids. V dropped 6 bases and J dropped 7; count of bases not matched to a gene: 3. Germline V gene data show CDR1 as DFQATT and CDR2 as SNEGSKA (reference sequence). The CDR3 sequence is CSATGDQPQHF. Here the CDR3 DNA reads TGCAGTGCAACAGGGGACCAGCCCCAGCATTTT.

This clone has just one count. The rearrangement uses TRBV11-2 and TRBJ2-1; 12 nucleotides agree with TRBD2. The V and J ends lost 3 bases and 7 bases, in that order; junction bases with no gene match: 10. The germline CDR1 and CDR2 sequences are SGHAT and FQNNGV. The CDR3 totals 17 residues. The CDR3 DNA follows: TGTGCCAGCAGCTTTCTAGGGACTAGCGGGTGGACAAATGAGCAGTTCTTC. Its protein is CASSFLGTSGWTNEQFF.

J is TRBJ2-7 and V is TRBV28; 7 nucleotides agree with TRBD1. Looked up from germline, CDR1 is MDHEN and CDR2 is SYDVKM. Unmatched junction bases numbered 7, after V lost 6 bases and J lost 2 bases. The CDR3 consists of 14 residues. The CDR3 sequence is CASRHPGQTYEQYF. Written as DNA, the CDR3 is TGTGCCAGCAGGCATCCGGGACAGACCTACGAGCAGTACTTC. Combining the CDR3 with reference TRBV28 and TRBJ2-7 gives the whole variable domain DVKVTQSSRYLVKRTGEKVFLECVQDMDHENMFWYRQDPGLGLRLIYFSYDVKMKEKGDIPEGYSVSREKKERFSLILESASTNQTSMYLCASRHPGQTYEQYFGPGTRLTVT.